The 31 T cell receptor beta chains below all came from one sample that was sequenced in a study of shared clonotypes between healthy human individuals. The assay was immunoSEQ multiplex PCR, and TCRdb's table has in-frame clones only and misses some. The data contain around 1.1 million clones, around 82% of them singletons. Sequenced: memory CD4+ T cells from PBMCs. The subset: CD45RA-negative fraction. These receptors all come from a man between 18 and 29 years old in good health. Some clones in this sample may be carry-over from other donors' samples.

This clone has a single count. One base separates it from a far larger clone, so it is likely a read error. This chain connects TRBV30 to TRBJ1-1; D gene ambiguous. Germline CDR1 and CDR2: GTSNPN and SVGIG (reference sequence). The V end was cut by 5 bases, the J end by 3 bases, with 10 bases between. The CDR3 totals 12 residues. This chain's CDR3 is CAWDPGDTEAFF. The CDR3 region has the DNA TGTGCCTGGGACCCTGGGGACACTGAAGCTTTCTTT.

There are a few counts of this clone. The chain recombines TRBV15 with TRBJ2-3, with TRBD2 as a possible D gene (5 bases). The V gene lost 0 bases and the J gene lost 6 bases, with 10 bases spanning the gap. This CDR3 contains 14 residues. In germline, CDR1 is LNHNV, CDR2 YYDKDF (reference sequence). The CDR3 region is CATSRETSWDTQYF. In nucleotides, the CDR3 is TGTGCCACCAGCAGAGAAACTAGTTGGGATACGCAGTATTTT.

V and J are TRBV29-1 and TRBJ2-2; TRBD2 matches at 10 bases. Germline values: CDR1 SQVTM, CDR2 ANQGSEA. V gave up 7 bases and J gave up 5 bases; unmatched junction bases: 16. The CDR3 runs 17 residues. CDR3 nucleotides: TGCAGCGCCAGAGGCCCTAGCGGGAGTTCCGTTACCGGGGAGCTGTTTTTT. It codes for CSARGPSGSSVTGELFF.

The chain joins TRBV28 to TRBJ1-2; no clear D. CDR1 and CDR2 (germline): MDHEN, SYDVKM. V lost 6 bases and J 0 bases, leaving 14 bases between the germline ends. CDR3 length: 15 amino acids. The CDR3 region has the DNA TGTGCCAGCAGCCCGATGGGGTTCTCTAACTATGGCTACACCTTC. It is translated as CASSPMGFSNYGYTF.

The chain couples TRBV5-1 to TRBJ2-5, with 7 bases matching TRBD2. With the DNA end fitting TRBJ2-7 better, the J assignment may be wrong. Germline loops: CDR1 SGHRS, CDR2 YFSETQ. The CDR3 consists of 14 residues. The CDR3 here is CASSVPSSGYEQYF. DNA for the CDR3: TGCGCCAGCAGCGTCCCGTCTAGCGGATACGAGCAGTACTTC.

Regarding this clone: This same CDR3 is encoded by further DNA sequences in the sample. This sequence joins TRBV6-5 and TRBJ1-1; the D is unclear. The CDR3 consists of 12 residues. With 4 bases removed from V and 1 base from J, the gap between germline ends came to 4 bases. In germline, CDR1 is MNHEY, CDR2 SVGAGI. The CDR3 protein is CASSSQNTEAFF. The CDR3 DNA sequence: TGTGCCAGCAGTTCTCAGAACACTGAAGCTTTCTTT.

The V call is TRBV6-5, the J call TRBJ1-2; TRBD1 aligns across 8 bases. CDR1 MNHEY and CDR2 SVGAGI come from the germline V gene. This CDR3 has 15 residues. Trimming took 8 bases from V and 4 from J; bases not matched to a gene: 12. The CDR3 here is CASRSSGQDFYGYTF. CDR3 in DNA: TGTGCCAGCCGGTCGTCGGGACAGGACTTCTATGGCTACACCTTC.

A few counts support this clone. Other DNA sequences within the sample encode an identical CDR3. The rearrangement joins TRBV7-2 to TRBJ2-5; 8 nucleotides agree with TRBD1. The CDR3 loop spans 14 amino acids. The germline CDR1 and CDR2 sequences are SGHTA and FQGNSA. J gave up 5 bases and V 4 bases, and 6 bases lay outside the gene matches. The CDR3: CASSSNRGKETQYF. In DNA form, the CDR3 reads TGTGCCAGCAGCTCTAACAGGGGGAAGGAGACCCAGTACTTC.

The chain employs TRBV2 and TRBJ2-3; 9 bases are shared with TRBD1. The trim removed 6 bases at V and 5 bases at J, leaving 9 bases unmatched. This CDR3 is 15 amino acids long. Per the germline V gene, CDR1 is SNHLY and CDR2 is FYNNEI. CDR3 bases: TGTGCCAGCAGCAGGGACAGGGCGGTTGAAGATACGCAGTATTTT. Translation gives CASSRDRAVEDTQYF.

V usage is TRBV11-3 and J usage is TRBJ2-7, with D possibly matching TRBD2 (6 bases). Trimming took 5 bases from V and 5 from J, leaving 19 bases between them. The CDR3 runs to 15 residues. Per the germline V gene, CDR1 is SGHNT and CDR2 is YENEEA. CDR3 protein: CASSQTGLPNHEQYF. Here the CDR3 DNA reads TGTGCCAGCAGCCAAACGGGACTGCCCAACCACGAGCAGTACTTC.

Points on this clone: The sample has other DNA sequences that encode this CDR3 too. This chain uses TRBV2 with TRBJ2-7; 9 nucleotides align to TRBD2. CDR1 and CDR2 (germline): SNHLY, FYNNEI. V gave up 4 bases and J gave up 4 bases; unmatched junction bases: 2. This CDR3 contains 13 residues. CDR3 DNA: TGTGCCAGCAGTGGCGGGAGGGGGTACGAGCAGTACTTC. Its translation: CASSGGRGYEQYF.

The chain carries TRBV6-7 and TRBJ2-7; a possible D gene is TRBD1 (5 bases). TRBV6-7 belongs to the ORF category, with a function that is uncertain. Trimming cost V 5 bases and J 2 bases, with 16 bases left between them. CDR3 length equals 15 residues. The CDR3 protein is CASSGSDRIPYEQYF. In DNA form, the CDR3 reads TGTGCCAGCAGTGGTTCCGACAGAATTCCCTACGAGCAGTACTTC.

The chain is built from TRBV28 and TRBJ1-1; 7 nucleotides line up with TRBD1. This CDR3 has 14 residues. Germline trimming cut 3 bases from V and 9 bases from J; bases unmatched to any gene: 10. The germline V gene encodes CDR1 MDHEN and CDR2 SYDVKM. CDR3 residues: CASSFTTGPRQAFF. CDR3 DNA sequence: TGTGCCAGCAGTTTTACGACAGGGCCCCGACAAGCTTTCTTT.

To note about this clone: A much bigger clone sits one base away, suggesting this may be a read error. The rearrangement links TRBV29-1 to TRBJ2-3; D gene uncertain. Trimming cost V 8 bases and J 3 bases, with 6 bases left between them. CDR3 length: 10 residues. Germline V lookup: CDR1 SQVTM, CDR2 ANQGSEA. The chain's CDR3 is CSTETDTQYF. CDR3 sequence (DNA): TGCAGCACTGAGACAGATACGCAGTATTTT.

The V call is TRBV5-4, the J call TRBJ2-3; 7 bases are a match to TRBD1. This CDR3 has 16 amino acids. Looked up from germline, CDR1 is SGHNT and CDR2 is YYREEE (reference sequence). V shed 1 base and J 0 bases; nucleotides not matched to a gene: 5. Here the CDR3 reads CASSLKTGSSTDTQYF. The CDR3 region has the DNA TGTGCCAGCAGCTTGAAGACAGGGAGTAGCACAGATACGCAGTATTTT.

This clone was observed a few times. The chain uses TRBV27 and TRBJ1-1; TRBD1 agrees at 9 bases. CDR1 MNHEY and CDR2 SMNVEV come from the germline V gene (reference sequence). The ends lost 6 bases at V and 1 base at J; junction bases unmatched: 6. This CDR3 spans 15 amino acids. CDR3 nucleotides: TGTGCCAGCAGCCCATCGGACAGGGGGAACACTGAAGCTTTCTTT. Protein product: CASSPSDRGNTEAFF.

The chain has TRBV4-1 and TRBJ2-1, with D uncertain. The CDR3 has 13 residues. V was trimmed by 1 base and J by 12 bases, leaving 13 bases between them. CDR1 is MGHRA and CDR2 is YSYEKL in the germline V gene. The CDR3 DNA follows: TGCGCCAGCAGCCAAGGATCCCAAATGAGGCAGTTCTTC. Translating it yields CASSQGSQMRQFF.

This clone appeared many times. The chain uses TRBV28 and TRBJ1-1; no reliable D call. The CDR3 consists of 12 residues. V was shortened by 8 bases and J by 5 bases, with 12 bases between the two germline ends. Per the germline V gene, CDR1 is MDHEN and CDR2 is SYDVKM. The CDR3 nucleotides read TGTGCCAGCGGGAAGGACTGGACTGAAGCTTTCTTT. This codes for CASGKDWTEAFF.

This clone was counted between two and nine times. The CDR3 coding sequence is TGTGCCAGTAGTCCCCTTCTAGCGGGAGGGGACAATGAGCAGTTCTTC. Its protein is CASSPLLAGGDNEQFF. The V gene is TRBV19, the J gene TRBJ2-1, with 12 bases that match TRBD2. With 5 bases clipped from V and 5 bases from J, the junction kept 7 bases outside the gene matches. The CDR3 has 16 amino acids. The germline gives CDR1 LNHDA, CDR2 SQIVND (reference sequence). Full variable domain (remainder filled in from reference TRBV19 and TRBJ2-1): DGGITQSPKYLFRKEGQNVTLSCEQNLNHDAMYWYRQDPGQGLRLIYYSQIVNDFQKGDIAEGYSVSREKKESFPLTVTSAQKNPTAFYLCASSPLLAGGDNEQFFGPGTRLTVL.

The rearrangement uses TRBV30 and TRBJ1-1, with D unresolved. The ends were cut back, 3 bases at V and 5 bases at J, with 16 bases in the middle. This CDR3 is 14 amino acids long. Per the germline V gene, CDR1 is GTSNPN and CDR2 is SVGIG (reference sequence). The CDR3 region is CAWSLLNYRTEAFF. CDR3 DNA sequence: TGTGCCTGGAGCCTTCTTAACTATAGGACTGAAGCTTTCTTT. Based on the CDR3 plus reference TRBV30 and TRBJ1-1, the full variable domain is SQTIHQWPATLVQPVGSPLSLECTVEGTSNPNLYWYRQAAGRGLQLLFYSVGIGQISSEVPQNLSASRPQDRQFILSSKKLLLSDSGFYLCAWSLLNYRTEAFFGQGTRLTVV.

This clone came up a few times. The chain is built from TRBV5-8 and TRBJ1-2, with 7 bases identical to TRBD1. There are 13 residues in the CDR3. J gave up 4 bases and V 5 bases, and 5 bases lay outside the gene matches. In germline, CDR1 is SGHTS, CDR2 YDEGEE. CDR3 sequence (DNA): TGTGCCAGCAGTCGACAGGGCCGCTATGGCTACACCTTC. Translation gives CASSRQGRYGYTF.

The chain joins TRBV7-2 to TRBJ2-2; 12 bases are shared with TRBD2. Per germline, CDR1 SGHTA and CDR2 FQGNSA. This CDR3 has 16 amino acids. J gave up 5 bases and V 4 bases, and 5 bases lay outside the gene matches. The CDR3 nucleotides read TGTGCCAGCAGCTCGACTAGCGGGGGAGGAACCGGGGAGCTGTTTTTT. Amino acid sequence: CASSSTSGGGTGELFF.

This clone was found once. The rearrangement uses TRBV18 and TRBJ1-1, with 10 bases matching TRBD1. The CDR3 runs 15 residues. The ends lost 3 bases at V and 5 bases at J; junction bases unmatched: 6. The V gene's germline CDR1 is KGHSH and CDR2 LQKENI. CDR3 nucleotide sequence: TGTGCCAGCTCACCCCGACAGGGGGCTCTAACTGAAGCTTTCTTT. It translates to CASSPRQGALTEAFF.

The V and J genes are TRBV7-2 and TRBJ2-1; 9 bases are shared with TRBD2. Germline V gene sequence: CDR1 SGHTA, CDR2 FQGNSA. The V and J ends lost 5 bases and 3 bases, in that order; junction bases with no gene match: 2. CDR3 size: 14 residues. CDR3 region: CASSATSGYNEQFF. Written as DNA, the CDR3 is TGTGCCAGCAGCGCGACTAGCGGCTACAATGAGCAGTTCTTC.

The V call is TRBV10-2, the J call TRBJ1-2; possibly TRBD1 for D (6 bases). Germline CDR1 and CDR2: WSHSY and SAAADI. The CDR3 is made up of 15 amino acids. V lost 2 bases and J 6 bases, leaving 16 bases between the germline ends. CDR3 nucleotide sequence: TGCGCCAGCAGTGAGGTGTACAGGGAGGTCAATGGCTACACCTTC. It encodes CASSEVYREVNGYTF.

CDR3: CAISEGSGRGNEQFF. CDR3 DNA: TGTGCCATCAGTGAGGGTAGCGGGAGGGGCAATGAGCAGTTCTTC. The chain joins TRBV10-3 to TRBJ2-1; 11 positions match TRBD2. There are 15 residues in the CDR3. Germline V CDR1 and CDR2: ENHRY, SYGVKD. V lost 2 bases to trimming and J lost 6 bases; unmatched junction nucleotides: 3.

To note about this clone: In the same sample, other DNA sequences code for this CDR3. The V gene is TRBV9, the J gene TRBJ2-3, with D uncertain. V dropped 4 bases and J dropped 1 base, with 4 bases sitting between them. The CDR3 has 12 amino acids. Germline CDR1 reads SGDLS; CDR2 reads YYNGEE. Written as DNA, the CDR3 is TGTGCCAGCAGCTCTCGCACAGATACGCAGTATTTT. This gives the protein CASSSRTDTQYF. The full variable domain, its missing parts supplied by reference TRBV9 and TRBJ2-3, is DSGVTQTPKHLITATGQRVTLRCSPRSGDLSVYWYQQSLDQGLQFLIQYYNGEERAKGNILERFSAQQFPDLHSELNLSSLELGDSALYFCASSSRTDTQYFGPGTRLTVL.

The V and J genes are TRBV15 and TRBJ2-1, with 7 bases matching TRBD1. Germline CDR1 LNHNV, CDR2 YYDKDF (reference sequence). CDR3 size: 14 residues. Trimming at V came to 3 bases and at J to 9 bases, leaving 8 bases not matched to a gene. CDR3 coding DNA: TGTGCCACCAGCAGTAGTGGACAGGTGGGTGAGCAGTTCTTC. It specifies CATSSSGQVGEQFF.

Points on this clone: The same CDR3 is also encoded by other DNA sequences in this sample. The rearrangement joins TRBV18 to TRBJ2-7; D ambiguous. CDR3 size: 13 residues. Per the germline V gene, CDR1 is KGHSH and CDR2 is LQKENI. The V end was cut by 0 bases, the J end by 4 bases, with 7 bases between. The CDR3 nucleotides read TGTGCCAGCTCACCACCCGGGTCGTACGAGCAGTACTTC. Translating it yields CASSPPGSYEQYF.

The chain combines TRBV19 with TRBJ1-1, with D possibly matching TRBD1 (6 bases). V lost 4 bases and J 4 bases, leaving 13 bases between the germline ends. This CDR3 has 14 amino acids. CDR1 and CDR2 (germline): LNHDA, SQIVND (reference sequence). The CDR3 DNA follows: TGTGCCAGTAGTAGCAGGGGTCGGGGCACTGAAGCTTTCTTT. Its protein product is CASSSRGRGTEAFF.

This rearrangement joins TRBV28 to TRBJ2-1; 8 positions agree with TRBD1. There are 14 residues in the CDR3. Germline CDR1 MDHEN, CDR2 SYDVKM. Losses at the gene ends were 3 bases for V and 7 bases for J; bases not matched to a gene: 5. The CDR3 loop reads CASSFGQGSNEQFF. DNA of the CDR3: TGTGCCAGCAGTTTTGGACAGGGCTCAAATGAGCAGTTCTTC.